This is a list of T cell receptor beta chains from one sample in a study of Ad26.COV2.S vaccination and SARS-CoV-2 variants. Assay used: immunoSEQ multiplex PCR; TCRdb lists only in-frame clones, some missing. The profile shows approximately 410,000 clones, 92% of them singletons. The material was peripheral blood, obtained in a trial of Ad26.COV2.S vaccine versus placebo. Receptors originate from a person between 18 and 65 years old who received the Ad26.COV2.S COVID-19 vaccine or a placebo. Each CDR3 is given with its conserved first and last residue. A D gene is named only where the DNA matches it firmly. Where a row states a size, it is once, few, many or the class of an expanded clone; other rows omit it.

>NA|TRBV29-1|NA|TRBJ1-1
CSVERRGRMNTEAFF
TGCAGCGTTGAACGGCGAGGGCGGATGAACACTGAAGCTTTCTTT
>NA|TRBV11-2|TRBD1|TRBJ2-1
CASSQWTGPYNEQFF
TGTGCCAGCAGCCAGTGGACAGGGCCCTACAATGAGCAGTTCTTC
>NA|TRBV11-3|NA|TRBJ2-5
CASSLAGVRETQYF
TGTGCCAGCAGCTTAGCTGGCGTCCGGGAGACCCAGTACTTC
>NA|TRBV28|TRBD2|TRBJ2-5
CASSTDGLARETQYF
TGTGCCAGCAGCACGGACGGACTAGCCCGGGAGACCCAGTACTTC
>few|TRBV7-2|TRBD2|TRBJ2-7
CASSPLAGGSYEQYF
TGTGCCAGCAGCCCTTTAGCGGGGGGGAGCTACGAGCAGTACTTC
>NA|TRBV9|TRBD2|TRBJ2-7
CASSPRIAGFYEQYF
TGTGCCAGCAGCCCCCGGATAGCGGGGTTCTACGAGCAGTACTTC
>NA|TRBV5-1|TRBD1|TRBJ1-2
CASSSDRGGYGYTF
TGCGCCAGCAGCTCCGACAGGGGAGGGTATGGCTACACCTTC
>NA|TRBV9|NA|TRBJ2-3
CASSVVGRTDTQYF
TGTGCCAGCAGCGTAGTGGGCAGGACGGATACGCAGTATTTT
>NA|TRBV6-5|NA|TRBJ2-1
CASSYSSSNNEQFF
TGTGCCAGCAGTTACTCGTCCTCAAACAATGAGCAGTTCTTC
>NA|TRBV6-9|TRBD1|TRBJ2-7
CASNPEGQGTYEQYF
TGTGCCAGCAACCCCGAGGGACAGGGTACCTACGAGCAGTACTTC
>NA|TRBV30|NA|TRBJ2-1
CAWSKDRTPSSYNEQFF
TGTGCCTGGAGTAAAGATCGGACACCAAGCTCCTACAATGAGCAGTTCTTC
>NA|TRBV19|NA|TRBJ1-4
CASSFTWGANEKLFF
TGTGCCAGTAGTTTCACATGGGGGGCTAATGAAAAACTGTTTTTT
>once|TRBV7-2|NA|TRBJ1-6
CASSPGRSSYNSPLHF
TGTGCCAGCAGCCCCGGACGGAGCTCCTATAATTCACCCCTCCACTTT
>NA|TRBV4-1|NA|TRBJ2-3
CASRRDTDTQYF
TGCGCCAGCAGACGAGATACAGATACGCAGTATTTT
>NA|TRBV30|NA|TRBJ1-2
CAWSVTGAAYGYTF
TGTGCCTGGAGTGTAACGGGTGCCGCCTATGGCTACACCTTC
>NA|TRBV7-2|NA|TRBJ2-1
CASSLVGGYNEQFF
TGTGCCAGCAGCTTAGTGGGCGGGTACAATGAGCAGTTCTTC
>few|TRBV13|NA|TRBJ1-6
CASSNTGEVNSPLHF
TGTGCCAGCAGCAATACCGGGGAGGTAAATTCACCCCTCCACTTT
>NA|TRBV25-1|NA|TRBJ1-4
CASSDGTTLNEKLFF
TGTGCCAGCAGTGATGGGACAACCCTTAATGAAAAACTGTTTTTT
>NA|TRBV6-5|NA|TRBJ2-3
CASSYSGAGTDTQYF
TGTGCCAGCAGTTACTCGGGGGCCGGCACAGATACGCAGTATTTT
>NA|TRBV2|TRBD1|TRBJ1-2
CASSPLTDRDGYTF
TGTGCCAGCAGTCCCCTGACCGACAGGGACGGCTACACCTTC
>NA|TRBV28|TRBD1|TRBJ2-2
CATRAVKTGGSGELFF
TGTGCCACACGGGCCGTTAAGACAGGGGGGTCCGGGGAGCTGTTTTTT
>once|TRBV4-1|NA|TRBJ1-2
CASSHADSLANYGYTF
TGCGCCAGCAGCCATGCGGACAGCCTCGCTAACTATGGCTACACCTTC
>NA|TRBV7-9|NA|TRBJ2-6
CASSLAQGRANVLTF
TGTGCCAGCAGCTTAGCACAGGGACGGGCCAACGTCCTGACTTTC
>NA|TRBV3-1/TRBV3-2|NA|TRBJ2-5
CASSLRGGTQETQYF
TGTGCCAGCAGCCTCCGAGGCGGGACCCAAGAGACCCAGTACTTC
>NA|TRBV25-1|NA|TRBJ1-1
CASSAYRDAEAFF
TGTGCCAGCAGTGCGTACAGGGATGCTGAAGCTTTCTTT